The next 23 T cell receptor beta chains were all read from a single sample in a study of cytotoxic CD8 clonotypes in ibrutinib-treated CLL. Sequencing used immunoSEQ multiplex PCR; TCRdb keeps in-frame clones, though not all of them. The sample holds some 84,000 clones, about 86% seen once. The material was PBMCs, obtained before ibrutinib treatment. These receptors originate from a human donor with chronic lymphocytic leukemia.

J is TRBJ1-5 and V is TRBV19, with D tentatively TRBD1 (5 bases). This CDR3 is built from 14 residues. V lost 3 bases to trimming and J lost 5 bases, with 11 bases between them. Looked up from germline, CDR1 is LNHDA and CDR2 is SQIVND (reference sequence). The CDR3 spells CASSMGVGYQPQHF. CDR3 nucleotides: TGTGCCAGTAGTATGGGGGTGGGGTATCAGCCCCAGCATTTT.

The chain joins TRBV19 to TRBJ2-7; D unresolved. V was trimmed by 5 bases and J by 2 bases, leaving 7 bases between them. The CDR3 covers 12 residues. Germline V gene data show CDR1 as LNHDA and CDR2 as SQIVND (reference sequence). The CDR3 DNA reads TGTGCCAGTAGTCCGGGTGCCTACGAGCAGTACTTC. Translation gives CASSPGAYEQYF.

This chain's CDR3 is CASAGDGQGQSYEQYF. The CDR3 DNA follows: TGTGCCAGCGCAGGAGACGGACAGGGGCAATCCTACGAGCAGTACTTC. V is TRBV4-2 and J is TRBJ2-7; TRBD1 aligns across 9 bases. Germline V gene data show CDR1 as LGHNA and CDR2 as YNFKEQ. The CDR3 runs to 16 residues. Trimming took 8 bases from V and 1 from J; bases not matched to a gene: 12.

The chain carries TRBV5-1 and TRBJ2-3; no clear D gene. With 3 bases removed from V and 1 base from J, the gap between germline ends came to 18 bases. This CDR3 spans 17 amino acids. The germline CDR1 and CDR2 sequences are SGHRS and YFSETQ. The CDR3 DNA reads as TGCGCCAGCAGCTGGCCCCCTGCTGGTGGACGCACAGATACGCAGTATTTT. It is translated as CASSWPPAGGRTDTQYF.

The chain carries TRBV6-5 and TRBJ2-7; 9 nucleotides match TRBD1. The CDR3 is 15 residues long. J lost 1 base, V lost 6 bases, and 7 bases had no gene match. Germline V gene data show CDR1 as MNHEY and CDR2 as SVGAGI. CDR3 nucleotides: TGTGCCAGCAGGCCCGGGACAGGGAAATCCTACGAGCAGTACTTC. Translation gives CASRPGTGKSYEQYF.

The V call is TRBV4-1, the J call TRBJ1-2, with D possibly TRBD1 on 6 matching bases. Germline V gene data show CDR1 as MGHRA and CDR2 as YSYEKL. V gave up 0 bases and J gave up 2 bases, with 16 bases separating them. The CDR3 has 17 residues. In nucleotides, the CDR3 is TGCGCCAGCAGCCAAGATGGGCTCGCCGGACAGAACTATGGCTACACCTTC. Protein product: CASSQDGLAGQNYGYTF.

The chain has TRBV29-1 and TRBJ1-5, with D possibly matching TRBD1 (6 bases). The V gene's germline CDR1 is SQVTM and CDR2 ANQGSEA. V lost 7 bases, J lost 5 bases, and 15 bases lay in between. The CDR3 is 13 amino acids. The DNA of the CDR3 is TGCAGCGCCGGAGGGGGGGTAGATCAGCCCCAGCATTTT. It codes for CSAGGGVDQPQHF.

In DNA form, the CDR3 reads TGTGCCTCTGGAGTCACCCCCAATCAGCCCCAGCATTTT. Protein: CASGVTPNQPQHF. The chain combines TRBV6-5 with TRBJ1-5; no firm D call. Germline V gene lookup returns CDR1 MNHEY and CDR2 SVGAGI. This CDR3 has 13 residues. Trimming removed 11 bases at V and 3 bases at J, with 14 bases between.

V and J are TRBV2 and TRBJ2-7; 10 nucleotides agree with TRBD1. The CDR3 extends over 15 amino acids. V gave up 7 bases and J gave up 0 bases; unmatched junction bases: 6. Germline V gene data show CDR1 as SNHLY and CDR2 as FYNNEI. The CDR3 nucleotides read TGTGCCAGCATCGGGACAGGGGCCAGCTCCTACGAGCAGTACTTC. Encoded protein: CASIGTGASSYEQYF. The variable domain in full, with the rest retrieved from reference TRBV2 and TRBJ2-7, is EPEVTQTPSHQVTQMGQEVILRCVPISNHLYFYWYRQILGQKVEFLVSFYNNEISEKSEIFDDQFSVERPDGSNFTLKIRSTKLEDSAMYFCASIGTGASSYEQYFGPGTRLTVT.

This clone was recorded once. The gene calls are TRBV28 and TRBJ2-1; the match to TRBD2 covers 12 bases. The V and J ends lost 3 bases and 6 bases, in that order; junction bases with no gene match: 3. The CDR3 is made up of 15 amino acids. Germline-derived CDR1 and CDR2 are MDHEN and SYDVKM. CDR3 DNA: TGTGCCAGCAGTTTCCTAGCGGGAGGGGCCAATGAGCAGTTCTTC. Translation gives CASSFLAGGANEQFF.

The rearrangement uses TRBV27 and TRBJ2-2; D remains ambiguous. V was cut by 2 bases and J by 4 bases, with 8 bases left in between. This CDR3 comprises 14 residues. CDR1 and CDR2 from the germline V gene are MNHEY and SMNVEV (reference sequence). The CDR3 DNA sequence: TGTGCCAGCAGTTTAGGGGTGGGCACCGGGGAGCTGTTTTTT. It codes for CASSLGVGTGELFF.

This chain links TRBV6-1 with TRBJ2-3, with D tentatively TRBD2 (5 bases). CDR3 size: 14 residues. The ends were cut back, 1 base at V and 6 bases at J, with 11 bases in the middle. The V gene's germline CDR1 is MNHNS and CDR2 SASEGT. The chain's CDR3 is CASSEGGPVDTQYF. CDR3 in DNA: TGTGCCAGCAGTGAAGGAGGGCCGGTGGATACGCAGTATTTT.

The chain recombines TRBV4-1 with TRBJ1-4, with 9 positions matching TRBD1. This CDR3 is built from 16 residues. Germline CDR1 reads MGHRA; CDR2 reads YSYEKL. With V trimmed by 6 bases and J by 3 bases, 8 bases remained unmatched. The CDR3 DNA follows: TGCGCCAGCAGAGGGACCGGGACAGGGTCTAATGAAAAACTGTTTTTT. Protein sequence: CASRGTGTGSNEKLFF.

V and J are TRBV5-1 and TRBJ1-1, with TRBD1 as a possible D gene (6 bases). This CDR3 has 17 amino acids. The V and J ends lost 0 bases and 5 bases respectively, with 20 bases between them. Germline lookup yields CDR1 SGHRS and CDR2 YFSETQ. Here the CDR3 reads CASSLGGGQVFWTEAFF. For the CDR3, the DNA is TGCGCCAGCAGCTTGGGCGGGGGGCAGGTGTTTTGGACTGAAGCTTTCTTT.

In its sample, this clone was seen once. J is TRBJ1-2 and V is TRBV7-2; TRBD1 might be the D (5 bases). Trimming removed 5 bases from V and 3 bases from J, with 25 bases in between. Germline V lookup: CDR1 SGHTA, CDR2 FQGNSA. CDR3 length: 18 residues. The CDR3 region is CASSPLLGLLGSDYGYTF. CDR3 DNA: TGTGCCAGCAGCCCACTATTGGGGCTCCTCGGGTCGGACTATGGCTACACCTTC.

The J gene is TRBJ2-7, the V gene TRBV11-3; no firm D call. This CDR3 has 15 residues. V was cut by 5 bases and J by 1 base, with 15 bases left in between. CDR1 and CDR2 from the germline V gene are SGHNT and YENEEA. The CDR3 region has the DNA TGTGCCAGCAGCCTAACCGGGTCCTCATCCTACGAGCAGTACTTC. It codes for CASSLTGSSSYEQYF.

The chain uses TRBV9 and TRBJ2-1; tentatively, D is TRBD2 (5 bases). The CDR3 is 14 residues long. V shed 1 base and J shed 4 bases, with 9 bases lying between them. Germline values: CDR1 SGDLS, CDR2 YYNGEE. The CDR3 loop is CASSVNSAYNEQFF. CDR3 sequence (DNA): TGTGCCAGCAGCGTAAATAGCGCTTACAATGAGCAGTTCTTC.

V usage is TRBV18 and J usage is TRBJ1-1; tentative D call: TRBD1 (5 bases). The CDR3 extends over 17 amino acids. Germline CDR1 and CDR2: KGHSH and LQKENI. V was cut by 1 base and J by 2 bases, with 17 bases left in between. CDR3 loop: CASSPQGTAIVNTEAFF. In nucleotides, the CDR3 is TGTGCCAGCTCACCACAAGGGACGGCCATTGTTAACACTGAAGCTTTCTTT.

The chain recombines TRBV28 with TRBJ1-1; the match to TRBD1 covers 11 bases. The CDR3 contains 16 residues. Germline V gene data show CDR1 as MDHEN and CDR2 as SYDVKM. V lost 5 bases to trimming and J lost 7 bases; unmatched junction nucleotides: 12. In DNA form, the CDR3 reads TGTGCCAGCAGTACGTGGACAGGGGGCGCTTCAGGTGAAGCTTTCTTT. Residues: CASSTWTGGASGEAFF.

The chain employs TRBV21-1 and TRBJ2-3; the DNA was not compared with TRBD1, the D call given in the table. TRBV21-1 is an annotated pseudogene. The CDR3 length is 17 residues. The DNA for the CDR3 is TGTGCCAGCAACCAATACCCGACAGGGTTAAGCACAGATACGCAGTATTTT. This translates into CASNQYPTGLSTDTQYF.

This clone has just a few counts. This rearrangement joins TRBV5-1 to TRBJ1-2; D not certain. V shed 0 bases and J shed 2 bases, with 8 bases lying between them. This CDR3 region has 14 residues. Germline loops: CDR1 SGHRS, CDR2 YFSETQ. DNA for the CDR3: TGCGCCAGCAGCTTGGCCCCACAAAACTATGGCTACACCTTC. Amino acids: CASSLAPQNYGYTF.

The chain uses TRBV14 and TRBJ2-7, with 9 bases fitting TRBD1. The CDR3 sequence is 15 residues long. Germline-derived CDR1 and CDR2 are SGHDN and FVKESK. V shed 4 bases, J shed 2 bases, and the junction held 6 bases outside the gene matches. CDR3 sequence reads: CASSRPGQGAYEQYF. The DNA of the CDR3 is TGTGCCAGCAGCCGACCGGGACAGGGCGCCTACGAGCAGTACTTC.

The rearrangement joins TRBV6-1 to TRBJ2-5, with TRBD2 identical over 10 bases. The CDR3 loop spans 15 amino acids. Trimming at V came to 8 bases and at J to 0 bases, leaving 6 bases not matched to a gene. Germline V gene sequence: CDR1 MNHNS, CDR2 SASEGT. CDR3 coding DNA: TGTGCCAGCGGTAGTAGCGGGAGGTACCAAGAGACCCAGTACTTC. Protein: CASGSSGRYQETQYF.